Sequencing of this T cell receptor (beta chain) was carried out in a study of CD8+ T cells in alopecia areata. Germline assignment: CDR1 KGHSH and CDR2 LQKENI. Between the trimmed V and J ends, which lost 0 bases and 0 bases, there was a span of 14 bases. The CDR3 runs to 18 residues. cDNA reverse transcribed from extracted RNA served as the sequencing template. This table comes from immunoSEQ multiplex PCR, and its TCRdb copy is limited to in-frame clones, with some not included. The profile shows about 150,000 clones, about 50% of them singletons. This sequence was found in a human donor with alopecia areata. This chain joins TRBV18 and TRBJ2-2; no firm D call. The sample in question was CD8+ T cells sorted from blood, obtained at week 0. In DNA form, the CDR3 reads TGTGCCAGCTCACCACCGTCCGCTGCGCAGGCGAACACCGGGGAGCTGTTTTTT. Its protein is CASSPPSAAQANTGELFF.